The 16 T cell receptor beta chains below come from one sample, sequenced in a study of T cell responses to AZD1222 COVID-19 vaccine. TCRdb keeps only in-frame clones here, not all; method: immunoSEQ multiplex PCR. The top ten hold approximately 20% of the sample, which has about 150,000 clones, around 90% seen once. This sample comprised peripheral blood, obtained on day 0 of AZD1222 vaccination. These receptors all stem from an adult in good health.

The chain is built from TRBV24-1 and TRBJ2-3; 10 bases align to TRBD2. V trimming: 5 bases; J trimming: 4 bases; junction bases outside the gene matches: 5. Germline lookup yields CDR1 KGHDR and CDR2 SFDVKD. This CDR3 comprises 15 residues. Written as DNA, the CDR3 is TGTGCCACCAGTGGGAGCGGGAGGGCCGCAGATACGCAGTATTTT. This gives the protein CATSGSGRAADTQYF.

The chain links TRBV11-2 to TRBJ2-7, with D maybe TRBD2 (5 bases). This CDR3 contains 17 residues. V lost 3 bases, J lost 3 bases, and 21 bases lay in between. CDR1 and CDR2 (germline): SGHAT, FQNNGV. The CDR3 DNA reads TGTGCCAGCAGCTTTCTCTCTGTCGGGGTCGGATTCTACGAGCAGTACTTC. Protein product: CASSFLSVGVGFYEQYF. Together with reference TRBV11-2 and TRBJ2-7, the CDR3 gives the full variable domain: EAGVAQSPRYKIIEKRQSVAFWCNPISGHATLYWYQQILGQGPKLLIQFQNNGVVDDSQLPKDRFSAERLKGVDSTLKIQPAKLEDSAVYLCASSFLSVGVGFYEQYFGPGTRLTVT.

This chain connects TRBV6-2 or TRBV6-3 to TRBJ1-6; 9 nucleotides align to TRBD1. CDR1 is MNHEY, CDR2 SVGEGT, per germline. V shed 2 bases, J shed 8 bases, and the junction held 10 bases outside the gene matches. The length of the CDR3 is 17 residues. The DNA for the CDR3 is TGTGCCAGCAGTTACCCCGAATGGACAGGGGACGATTCACCCCTCCACTTT. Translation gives CASSYPEWTGDDSPLHF.

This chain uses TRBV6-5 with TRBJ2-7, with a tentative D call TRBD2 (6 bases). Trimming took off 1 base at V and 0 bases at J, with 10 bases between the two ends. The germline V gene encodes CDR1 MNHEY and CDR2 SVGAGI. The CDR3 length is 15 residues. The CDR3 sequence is CASSYFGGISYEQYF. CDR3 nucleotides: TGTGCCAGCAGTTACTTCGGGGGAATCTCCTACGAGCAGTACTTC.

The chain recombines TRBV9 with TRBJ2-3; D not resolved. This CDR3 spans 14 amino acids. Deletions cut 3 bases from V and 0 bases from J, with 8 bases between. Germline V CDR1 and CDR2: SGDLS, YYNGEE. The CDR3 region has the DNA TGTGCCAGCAGCGCCAGATCTAGCACAGATACGCAGTATTTT. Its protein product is CASSARSSTDTQYF.

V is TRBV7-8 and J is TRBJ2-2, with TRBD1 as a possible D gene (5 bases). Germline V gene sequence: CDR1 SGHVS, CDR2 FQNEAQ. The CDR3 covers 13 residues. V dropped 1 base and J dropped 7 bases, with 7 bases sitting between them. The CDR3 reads CASSLGQLGELFF. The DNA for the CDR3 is TGTGCCAGCAGCTTAGGACAGCTCGGGGAGCTGTTTTTT.

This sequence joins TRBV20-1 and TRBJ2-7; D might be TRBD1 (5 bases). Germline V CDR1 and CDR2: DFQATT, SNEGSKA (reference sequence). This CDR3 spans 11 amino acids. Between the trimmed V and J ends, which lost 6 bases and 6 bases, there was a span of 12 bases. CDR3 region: CSALRTSEQYF. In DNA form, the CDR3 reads TGCAGTGCGCTGAGGACAAGCGAGCAGTACTTC.

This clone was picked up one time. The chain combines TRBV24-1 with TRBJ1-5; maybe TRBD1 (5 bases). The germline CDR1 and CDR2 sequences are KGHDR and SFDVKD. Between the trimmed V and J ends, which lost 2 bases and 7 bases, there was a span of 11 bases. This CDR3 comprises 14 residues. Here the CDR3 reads CATSDSRVVQPQHF. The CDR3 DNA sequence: TGTGCCACCAGTGATTCCAGGGTGGTACAGCCCCAGCATTTT.

CDR3 sequence (DNA): TGTGCCAGCAGCCCCGCTGGTGTGGCGGTAGATACGCAGTATTTT. Translating it yields CASSPAGVAVDTQYF. The chain joins TRBV9 to TRBJ2-3; D is uncertain. The CDR3 runs to 15 residues. CDR1 and CDR2 (germline): SGDLS, YYNGEE. V gave up 4 bases and J gave up 5 bases, with 17 bases separating them. The full variable domain, rest sourced from reference TRBV9 and TRBJ2-3, is DSGVTQTPKHLITATGQRVTLRCSPRSGDLSVYWYQQSLDQGLQFLIQYYNGEERAKGNILERFSAQQFPDLHSELNLSSLELGDSALYFCASSPAGVAVDTQYFGPGTRLTVL.

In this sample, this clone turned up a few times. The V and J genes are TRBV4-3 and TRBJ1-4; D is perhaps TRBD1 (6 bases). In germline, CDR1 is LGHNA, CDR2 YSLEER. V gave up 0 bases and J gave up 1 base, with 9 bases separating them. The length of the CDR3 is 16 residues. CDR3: CASSQDRTVTNEKLFF. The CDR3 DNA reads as TGCGCCAGCAGCCAAGATCGGACAGTAACTAATGAAAAACTGTTTTTT.

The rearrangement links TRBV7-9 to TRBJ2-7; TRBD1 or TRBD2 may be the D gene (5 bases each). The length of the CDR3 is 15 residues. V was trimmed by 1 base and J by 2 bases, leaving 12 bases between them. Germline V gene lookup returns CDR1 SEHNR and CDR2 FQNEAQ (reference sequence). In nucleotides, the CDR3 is TGTGCCAGCAGCTTAGAGTGGGACGCCACCTACGAGCAGTACTTC. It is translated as CASSLEWDATYEQYF.

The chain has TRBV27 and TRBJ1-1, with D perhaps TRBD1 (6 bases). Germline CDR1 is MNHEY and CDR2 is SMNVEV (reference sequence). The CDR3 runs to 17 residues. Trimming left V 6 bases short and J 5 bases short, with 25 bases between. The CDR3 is CASSPLGAQGRGTEAFF. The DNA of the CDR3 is TGTGCCAGCAGCCCACTTGGGGCCCAGGGGAGGGGGACTGAAGCTTTCTTT.

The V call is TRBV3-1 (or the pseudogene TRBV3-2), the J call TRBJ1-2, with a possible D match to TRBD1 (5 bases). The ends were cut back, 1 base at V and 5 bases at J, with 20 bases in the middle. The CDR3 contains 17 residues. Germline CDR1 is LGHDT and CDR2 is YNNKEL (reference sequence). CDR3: CASSQGNSGNPRYGYTF. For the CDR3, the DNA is TGTGCCAGCAGCCAAGGTAACTCAGGGAATCCCAGGTATGGCTACACCTTC.

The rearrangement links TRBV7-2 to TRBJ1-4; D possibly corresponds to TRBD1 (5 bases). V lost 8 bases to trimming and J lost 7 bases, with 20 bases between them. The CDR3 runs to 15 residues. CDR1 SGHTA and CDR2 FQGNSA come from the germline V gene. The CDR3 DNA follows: TGTGCCAGCCGTCCGTTCAGGGTGAGGGGTGAAAAACTGTTTTTT. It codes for CASRPFRVRGEKLFF.

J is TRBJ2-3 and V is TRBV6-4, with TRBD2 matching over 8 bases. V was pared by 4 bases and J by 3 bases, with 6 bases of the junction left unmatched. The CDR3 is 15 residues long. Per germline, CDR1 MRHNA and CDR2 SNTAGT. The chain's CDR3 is CASSGAGAITDTQYF. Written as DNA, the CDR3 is TGTGCCAGCAGTGGAGCGGGGGCCATTACAGATACGCAGTATTTT.

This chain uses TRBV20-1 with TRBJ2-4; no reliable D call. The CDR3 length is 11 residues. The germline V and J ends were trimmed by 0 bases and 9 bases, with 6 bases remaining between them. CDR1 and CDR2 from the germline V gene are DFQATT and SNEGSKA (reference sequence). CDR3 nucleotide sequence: TGCAGTGCTAGAGACAGTGCCATTCAGTACTTC. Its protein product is CSARDSAIQYF.